The 25 T cell receptor beta chains in this list originate from one sample, sequenced in a study of T cell responses to AZD1222 COVID-19 vaccine. Method: immunoSEQ multiplex PCR; TCRdb's copy keeps in-frame clones and lacks some. The sample has about 81,000 clones, about 90% seen once. The specimen comprised peripheral blood, sampled on day 0 of AZD1222 vaccination. Every receptor here comes from an adult in good health.

The V call is TRBV29-1, the J call TRBJ2-1; D is unclear. The CDR3 is 13 amino acids. Deletions cut 7 bases from V and 8 bases from J, with 18 bases between. Germline V gene sequence: CDR1 SQVTM, CDR2 ANQGSEA. The DNA for the CDR3 is TGCAGCGCCCTGGGTGTAGTTACCGATGAGCAGTTCTTC. Translating it yields CSALGVVTDEQFF.

The chain combines TRBV24-1 with TRBJ2-1; 9 bases align to TRBD1. The germline V gene has CDR1 KGHDR and CDR2 SFDVKD. V trimming: 10 bases; J trimming: 6 bases; junction bases outside the gene matches: 3. This CDR3 region has 12 residues. The CDR3 here is CATGQGSNEQFF. Here the CDR3 DNA reads TGTGCCACGGGACAGGGAAGCAATGAGCAGTTCTTC.

V is TRBV29-1 and J is TRBJ2-1; 8 nucleotides align to TRBD2. V gave up 4 bases and J gave up 2 bases; unmatched junction bases: 4. Germline lookup yields CDR1 SQVTM and CDR2 ANQGSEA. The CDR3 covers 14 residues. The CDR3 bases are TGCAGCGTTGTCTCGGGAGGGCCCTACAATGAGCAGTTCTTC. Its protein is CSVVSGGPYNEQFF.

J is TRBJ1-5 and V is TRBV27; unclear D gene. V lost 5 bases and J lost 0, with 5 bases in between. Per the germline V gene, CDR1 is MNHEY and CDR2 is SMNVEV (reference sequence). This CDR3 spans 13 amino acids. The DNA for the CDR3 is TGTGCCAGCAGTCGAAATAGCAATCAGCCCCAGCATTTT. Amino acids: CASSRNSNQPQHF.

The rearrangement joins TRBV28 to TRBJ2-7, with no clear D. CDR3 length: 13 amino acids. V shed 8 bases and J shed 1 base, with 12 bases lying between them. The germline CDR1 and CDR2 sequences are MDHEN and SYDVKM. The CDR3 protein is CASVLGESYEQYF. The CDR3 nucleotides read TGTGCCAGCGTCTTAGGCGAATCCTACGAGCAGTACTTC.

V and J are TRBV20-1 and TRBJ1-1, with no clear D. The CDR3 sequence is 11 residues long. Germline-derived CDR1 and CDR2 are DFQATT and SNEGSKA (reference sequence). V gave up 6 bases and J gave up 5 bases, with 10 bases separating them. The CDR3 region has the DNA TGCAGTGCCCCCCTCTTAACTGAAGCTTTCTTT. It yields the protein CSAPLLTEAFF.

The gene calls are TRBV11-2 and TRBJ2-1, with D possibly TRBD1 on 6 matching bases. Germline V gene lookup returns CDR1 SGHAT and CDR2 FQNNGV. CDR3 size: 15 residues. Deletions cut 1 base from V and 2 bases from J, with 9 bases between. The CDR3 region has the DNA TGTGCCAGCAGCTTAGGGGCAGGGGCCTACAATGAGCAGTTCTTC. This translates into CASSLGAGAYNEQFF.

As regards this clone: Sequence at one end of the junction differs from germline and may be a read error. J is TRBJ2-1 and V is TRBV7-7; perhaps TRBD2 as D (5 bases). The CDR3 is made up of 15 amino acids. In germline, CDR1 is SSHAT, CDR2 FNYEAQ (reference sequence). In DNA form, the CDR3 reads TGTGCTAGCAGCCGTCGGGCGGGTTCCTACAATGAGCAGTTCTTC. Translating it yields CASSRRAGSYNEQFF.

This chain links TRBV19 with TRBJ1-6, with TRBD1 as a possible D gene (5 bases). Germline V gene sequence: CDR1 LNHDA, CDR2 SQIVND (reference sequence). CDR3 length: 16 residues. Between the trimmed V and J ends, which lost 5 bases and 3 bases, there was a span of 14 bases. The CDR3 bases are TGTGCCAGTAGTCCGGGACGGCCGGACTATAATTCACCCCTCCACTTT. This gives the protein CASSPGRPDYNSPLHF.

The chain has TRBV9 and TRBJ1-1; 8 bases match TRBD1. After removal of 0 bases from V and 2 bases from J, the junction contained 3 bases not matched to a gene. Germline CDR1 is SGDLS and CDR2 is YYNGEE. The length of the CDR3 is 15 residues. The CDR3, as DNA: TGTGCCAGCAGCGTAGCGGGACAGGCTAACACTGAAGCTTTCTTT. It specifies CASSVAGQANTEAFF.

The rearrangement links TRBV21-1 to TRBJ1-5; the table's D call TRBD1 went unverified against the DNA. TRBV21-1 is a documented pseudogene. The CDR3 runs 15 residues. The CDR3 region has the DNA TGTGCCAGCAGCAAAGACGGGGTAAACAGGGAGCCCCAGCATTTT. As protein: CASSKDGVNREPQHF.

The chain combines TRBV5-6 with TRBJ2-1; D is possibly TRBD2 (6 bases). The germline V gene has CDR1 SGHDT and CDR2 YYEEEE. The CDR3 has 16 amino acids. V lost 0 bases and J lost 8, with 18 bases in between. The CDR3 is CASSLAGLSFQDEQFF. As DNA, the CDR3 is TGTGCCAGCAGCTTGGCTGGACTATCGTTCCAGGATGAGCAGTTCTTC.

The chain couples TRBV6-2 or TRBV6-3 to TRBJ2-7, with 7 bases matching TRBD1. CDR1 and CDR2 from the germline V gene are MNHEY and SVGEGT. The CDR3 runs 17 residues. V was clipped by 6 bases and J by 2 bases; unmatched bases: 16. CDR3 region: CASSLRQGLYLPYEQYF. The CDR3 bases are TGTGCCAGCAGCTTACGACAGGGCTTATATTTACCCTACGAGCAGTACTTC.

The chain uses TRBV4-2 and TRBJ2-1; 7 bases align to TRBD2. The length of the CDR3 is 18 residues. Germline V gene lookup returns CDR1 LGHNA and CDR2 YNFKEQ. The trim removed 1 base at V and 8 bases at J, leaving 17 bases unmatched. The CDR3 nucleotides are TGTGCCAGCAGCCAAGGTTTAGGCGGGAGTGGCGCGTACTATGAGCAGTTCTTC. Amino acids: CASSQGLGGSGAYYEQFF.

CDR3 sequence reads: CASSQGPGPLAYEQYF. The CDR3 DNA reads TGTGCCAGCAGTCAGGGTCCCGGACCGCTCGCCTACGAGCAGTACTTC. The chain joins TRBV6-6 to TRBJ2-7; a weak D match, TRBD1 (5 bases). This CDR3 region has 16 residues. Trimming cost V 5 bases and J 2 bases, with 19 bases left between them. Germline V CDR1 and CDR2: MNHNY, SVGAGI (reference sequence).

The V gene is TRBV6-1, the J gene TRBJ2-7; 7 bases align to TRBD2. The CDR3 is 16 amino acids. Germline CDR1 reads MNHNS; CDR2 reads SASEGT. Losses at the gene ends were 3 bases for V and 4 bases for J; bases not matched to a gene: 12. The CDR3, as DNA: TGTGCCAGCAGTGAGGCTAGCGGAGGTCGGGTATACGAGCAGTACTTC. Translation: CASSEASGGRVYEQYF.

V is TRBV10-3 and J is TRBJ1-1; 7 positions match TRBD1. Germline V lookup: CDR1 ENHRY, CDR2 SYGVKD. Trimming took 2 bases from V and 4 from J; bases not matched to a gene: 16. The CDR3 has 18 amino acids. The CDR3 region has the DNA TGTGCCATCAGTGAGCCCCGAACAGGGGATTGGGGTCCCACTGAAGCTTTCTTT. Translating gives CAISEPRTGDWGPTEAFF.

The V gene is TRBV6-1, the J gene TRBJ1-2; 11 positions agree with TRBD1. J gave up 3 bases and V 3 bases, and 3 bases lay outside the gene matches. Germline V gene data show CDR1 as MNHNS and CDR2 as SASEGT. CDR3 length: 15 amino acids. Here the CDR3 reads CASSDGTGGDYGYTF. In nucleotides, the CDR3 is TGTGCCAGCAGTGATGGGACAGGGGGGGACTATGGCTACACCTTC.

This chain joins TRBV19 and TRBJ1-6, with 7 bases identical to TRBD1. With V trimmed by 7 bases and J by 13 bases, 16 bases remained unmatched. CDR3 length equals 15 residues. CDR1 is LNHDA, CDR2 SQIVND, per germline (reference sequence). The CDR3 protein is CASTYSGTQQGPLHF. The DNA for the CDR3 is TGTGCCAGTACTTATAGCGGAACACAACAGGGGCCCCTCCACTTT.

This chain uses TRBV29-1 with TRBJ2-3, with 11 bases matching TRBD1. V was clipped by 5 bases and J by 8 bases; unmatched bases: 6. The CDR3 length is 13 residues. The germline gives CDR1 SQVTM, CDR2 ANQGSEA. The CDR3 DNA follows: TGCAGCGTTAAGGGACAGGGGGAAGGTACGCAGTATTTT. This gives the protein CSVKGQGEGTQYF.

The rearrangement links TRBV3-1 (or the pseudogene TRBV3-2) to TRBJ2-1; 8 nucleotides match TRBD2. From germline, CDR1 is LGHDT and CDR2 YNNKEL (reference sequence). Trimming cost V 4 bases and J 8 bases; bases outside gene matches: 10. The CDR3 spans 15 residues. CDR3 in amino acids: CASSRGSGGWDEQFF. CDR3 DNA sequence: TGTGCCAGCAGCCGAGGGAGCGGGGGCTGGGATGAGCAGTTCTTC.

The chain has TRBV7-9 and TRBJ1-5, with no clear D. The CDR3 is 13 amino acids. V lost 5 bases, J lost 6 bases, and 11 bases lay in between. Germline V lookup: CDR1 SEHNR, CDR2 FQNEAQ (reference sequence). CDR3 nucleotides: TGTGCCAGCAGCCATGGCGGGGTTCAGCCCCAGCATTTT. Amino acid sequence: CASSHGGVQPQHF.

The J gene is TRBJ1-5, the V gene TRBV20-1; 7 nucleotides match TRBD1. The CDR3 consists of 15 residues. V lost 3 bases, J lost 2 bases, and 7 bases stayed unmatched. Germline V gene sequence: CDR1 DFQATT, CDR2 SNEGSKA (reference sequence). The DNA of the CDR3 is TGCAGTGCTAGTCCCGGGACAGTGGGCAATCAGCCCCAGCATTTT. It codes for CSASPGTVGNQPQHF.

This rearrangement joins TRBV7-9 to TRBJ1-2, with D possibly matching TRBD1 (5 bases). This CDR3 region has 13 residues. CDR1 is SEHNR, CDR2 FQNEAQ, per germline (reference sequence). V was trimmed by 5 bases and J by 6 bases, leaving 13 bases between them. CDR3 region: CASSTTGRNGYTF. The CDR3 region has the DNA TGTGCCAGCAGCACAACAGGCCGCAATGGCTACACCTTC.

The gene calls are TRBV27 and TRBJ2-1; D is possibly TRBD1 (5 bases). CDR3 length: 13 amino acids. Germline CDR1 and CDR2: MNHEY and SMNVEV (reference sequence). V was shortened by 6 bases and J by 3 bases, with 9 bases between the two germline ends. The CDR3 loop is CASSRASYNEQFF. The CDR3 nucleotides are TGTGCCAGCAGCAGGGCCAGCTACAATGAGCAGTTCTTC.